The source of this T cell receptor (beta chain) is a study of cytomegalovirus exposure and HLA in healthy donors. J lost 10 bases, V lost 0 bases, and 15 bases had no gene match. The CDR3 is 16 amino acids. The V gene's germline CDR1 is SGHRS and CDR2 YFSETQ. PCR involved 60 Vbeta and 13 Jbeta primers. Profiling relied on immunoSEQ multiplex PCR, and the TCRdb table lists in-frame clones only, not all of them. The sample has roughly 160,000 clones, about four fifths seen once. The rearrangement links TRBV5-1 to TRBJ2-5, with TRBD1 identical over 7 bases. Specimen: PBMCs. The TCR originated in a man between 50 and 59 years old in good health and CMV-seropositive. The CDR3 spells CASSLGAGTETRDQYF. CDR3 in DNA: TGCGCCAGCAGCTTGGGGGCCGGGACAGAGACAAGAGACCAGTACTTC.